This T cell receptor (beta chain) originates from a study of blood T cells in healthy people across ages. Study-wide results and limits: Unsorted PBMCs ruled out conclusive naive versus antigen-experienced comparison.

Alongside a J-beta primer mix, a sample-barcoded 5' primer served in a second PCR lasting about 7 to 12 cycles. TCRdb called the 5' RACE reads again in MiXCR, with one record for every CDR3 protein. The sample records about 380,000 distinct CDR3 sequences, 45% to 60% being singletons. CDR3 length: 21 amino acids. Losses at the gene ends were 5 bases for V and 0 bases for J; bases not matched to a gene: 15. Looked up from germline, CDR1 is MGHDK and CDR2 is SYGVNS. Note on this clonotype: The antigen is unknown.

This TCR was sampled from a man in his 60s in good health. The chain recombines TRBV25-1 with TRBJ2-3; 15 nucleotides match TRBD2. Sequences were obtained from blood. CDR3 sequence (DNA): TGTGCCAGCAGTCACTCTGGGACTAGCGGGGGGCGGACGTATAGCACAGATACGCAGTATTTT. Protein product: CASSHSGTSGGRTYSTDTQYF.